This TCR beta chain was retrieved from a study of identical twins. General study results and limits: There was more out-of-frame TCR alpha sharing in monozygotic twins than models estimated. Conclusions leaned on cross-sectional statistical analysis and did not track the same donors over time.

MiXCR, run by TCRdb on the 5' RACE reads, gives a single entry per CDR3 protein. The table lists about 530,000 distinct CDR3 sequences, over 12% of them singletons. A note on this clonotype: The target antigen is unknown.

Trimming cost V 7 bases and J 2 bases; bases outside gene matches: 5. This CDR3 spans 14 amino acids. All donors were healthy Caucasians. The sample was also linked to a second study, of yellow fever vaccine responses in identical twins.

The V call is TRBV12-3 or TRBV12-4, the J call TRBJ1-3; TRBD1 matches 7 bases. The clonotype was recovered from a woman between 18 and 30 years old in good health. The sample was CD4+ T cells sorted from blood. DNA for the CDR3: TGTGCCAGCACCACCGACAGGGCTGGAAACACCATATATTTT. This gives the protein CASTTDRAGNTIYF.